Sequencing of this T cell receptor (beta chain) was carried out in a study of T cells in Graves' hyperthyroidism and ophthalmopathy (dated by TCRdb to the late 2010s). About the investigation overall: Peripheral blood samples were taken at initial diagnosis, before any treatment was given. To identify TCR V-J signatures that set the groups apart, the researchers used a discovery cohort of 100 or so patients, made up of about 44 with Graves' ophthalmopathy and about 59 with stable Graves' hyperthyroidism. An independent validation cohort of fewer than 20 hyperthyroidism patients and more than 15 patients who later progressed to ophthalmopathy tested prospective prediction of ophthalmopathy. For training and testing, the approximately 97 patients in the discovery cohort were randomly divided in a 7:3 ratio. In addition, the study compared T-cell repertoires in thyroid tissue and in blood from roughly 6 Graves' hyperthyroidism patients. After sampling, hyperthyroidism patients received methimazole starting at 30 mg daily, and ophthalmopathy patients received high-dose intravenous methylprednisolone. The paper reports TCR Vbeta CDR3 sequencing of roughly 140 peripheral blood samples: approximately 41 ophthalmopathy, fewer than 80 hyperthyroidism and approximately 17 progressor patients.

A patient counted as having stable Graves' hyperthyroidism if no progression to ophthalmopathy occurred over 18 months of follow-up. The hyperthyroidism patients were between 18 and 65 years old and newly diagnosed, with a disease duration of less than 2 months. The study excluded patients with uncontrolled infections, other autoimmune diseases, pregnancy or lactation. Diagnoses relied on clinical symptoms, serum thyroxine and TRAb, thyroid ultrasound and orbital computed tomography. PBMCs were isolated from roughly 10 ml of fresh peripheral blood by Ficoll-Paque density gradient centrifugation. Trizol reagent was used to extract total RNA, and RNA quality was then checked on an Agilent 2100 Bioanalyzer. On the study overall, not on this receptor specifically: No statistical method was used to set the sample size in advance, and investigators knew the group allocation. Most expanded thyroid clonotypes (frequency above 0.001) were also found in blood, which suggests that blood repertoires may mirror thyroid immune responses. In cross-validation, a model built on a 13 V-J signature told ophthalmopathy apart from stable hyperthyroidism with 87.88% sensitivity and roughly 81% specificity, and in testing the same model reached 80%/75%. During validation, the model predicted progression to ophthalmopathy a median of approximately 7 months ahead of onset, with around 70% sensitivity and more than 72% specificity.

This clonotype was seen ten or more times. Its antigen remains unidentified. No qualities accompany the bases; no much larger clone lies one base away. Spanning cysteine to phenylalanine, the CDR3 consists of 15 amino acids. The retained sequence is limited to the CDR3, 45 bases, with the frame set at the first base. Between the V and J ends, shortened by 6 bases and 1 base respectively, the junction contains 13 bases. The germline V gene (reference sequence) supplies CDR1 LNHDA and CDR2 SQIVND. The TCR beta CDR3 regions were amplified from RNA transcripts. The first round of RT-PCR for the TCR CDR3 was performed with the HTBI primer set and the Qiagen OneStep RT-PCR kit. The libraries were constructed in a second round of multiplex PCR and then size-selected and purified. Sequencing of the libraries was done on an Illumina HiSeq2000 using paired-end 100 bp reads. The published analysis was carried out like this. SOAPnuke was used to process the raw data, throwing out any read that contained adapters or uncalled bases, had a mean Phred below 15, or lacked an exact constant-primer or identifier match. COPE v1.2.5 was used to merge high-quality paired reads, and clonotypes were defined as unique nucleotide sequences. MiTCR v1.1 was used to align the clonotypes against IMGT TRBV, TRBD and TRBJ reference segments. The analysis was restricted to V-J combinations with a frequency above 0.0001, which together covered 99% to 99.2% of the repertoires. A TCS score was defined as the ratio between F50 (clonal expansion) and ExV (chaos), using BLOSUM62-based TCRdist between CDR3 peptides within each V-J. Welch's t-statistics and random forest reduced fewer than 550 V-J features to some 14, which were used in a naive Bayes classifier (R e1071). TCRdb cleaned the public reads at Q25 with fastp, built clones with MiXCR and kept in-frame beta chains. Records with the same CDR3 protein are collapsed into one entry carrying the most frequent genes and DNA. None of the V and J calls come from the authors' own analysis; TCRdb made them. The sample table shows around 500,000 distinct CDR3 sequences, and less than 15% are seen once. The ten largest make up 14% of the sample.

The receptor was isolated from a woman aged 40-49 years with Graves' hyperthyroidism. The sample comprised blood. Recombination connected TRBV19 to TRBJ1-5, with the D gene call left open. The CDR3 protein is CASRVEAVSNQPQHF. The nucleotide sequence is TGTGCCAGTAGGGTGGAAGCAGTCAGCAATCAGCCCCAGCATTTT. Where the CDR3 stops, the reference TRBV19 and TRBJ1-5 genes take over; the full variable domain is DGGITQSPKYLFRKEGQNVTLSCEQNLNHDAMYWYRQDPGQGLRLIYYSQIVNDFQKGDIAEGYSVSREKKESFPLTVTSAQKNPTAFYLCASRVEAVSNQPQHFGDGTRLSIL.